This T cell receptor (beta chain) was captured in a study of sequential checkpoint blockade in melanoma. The treatment here: randomized to nivolumab then ipilimumab (arm A) or the reverse (arm B). Trimming took off 5 bases at V and 2 bases at J, with 16 bases between the two ends. This CDR3 has 15 amino acids. Germline CDR1 SGHAT, CDR2 FQNNGV. Assay used: immunoSEQ multiplex PCR; TCRdb lists only in-frame clones, some missing. The table lists fewer than 20,000 clones, around four fifths of them singletons. The sequencing used CD8+ T cells sorted from blood (inferred from file names), collected from a patient given nivolumab and ipilimumab in sequence. The rearrangement links TRBV11-2 to TRBJ2-7; tentative D call: TRBD1 (6 bases). The source is a human donor with melanoma. This CDR3 reads CASSTPGQGTYEQYF. For the CDR3, the DNA is TGTGCCAGCAGCACTCCGGGGCAGGGGACCTACGAGCAGTACTTC.